The rows below give T cell receptor beta chains drawn from one sample of a study of blood T cell repertoires in COVID-19. TCRdb's copy holds only in-frame clones and misses some; the assay was immunoSEQ multiplex PCR. The table shows around 50,000 clones, with approximately 90% occurring only once. The sequenced material came from peripheral blood. These receptors all come from a man between 60 and 75 years old with acute or convalescent COVID-19. The CDR3 runs from the conserved cysteine through the conserved F or W. The order of the fields is clone size, V gene, J gene, D gene, CDR3 protein, CDR3 DNA. The D gene is left open where the match is weak. Only part of the rows carry a size: once, few, many, or a class if the clone is expanded.

clone_size: once; v_call: TRBV7-2; j_call: TRBJ1-5; d_call: -; cdr3_aa: CASRGANQPQHF; cdr3_nt: TGTGCCAGCAGGGGAGCCAATCAGCCCCAGCATTTT
clone_size: once; v_call: TRBV18; j_call: TRBJ2-7; d_call: TRBD2; cdr3_aa: CASSEGTSGRNLAEQYF; cdr3_nt: TGTGCCAGCTCAGAAGGGACTAGCGGGAGGAATTTGGCCGAGCAGTACTTC
clone_size: -; v_call: TRBV11-3; j_call: TRBJ1-1; d_call: -; cdr3_aa: CASSSFMNTEAFF; cdr3_nt: TGTGCCAGCAGCTCCTTTATGAACACTGAAGCTTTCTTT
clone_size: -; v_call: TRBV6-2/TRBV6-3; j_call: TRBJ2-1; d_call: TRBD2; cdr3_aa: CASSTGTSSFF; cdr3_nt: TGTGCCAGCAGTACCGGGACTAGTAGCTTCTTC
clone_size: -; v_call: TRBV28; j_call: TRBJ1-2; d_call: -; cdr3_aa: CASTAPGEGSYGYTF; cdr3_nt: TGTGCCAGCACTGCACCGGGAGAAGGGTCCTATGGCTACACCTTC
clone_size: -; v_call: TRBV6-5; j_call: TRBJ2-1; d_call: -; cdr3_aa: CASSLNSYNEQFF; cdr3_nt: TGTGCCAGCAGTCTTAACTCCTACAATGAGCAGTTCTTC
clone_size: -; v_call: TRBV29-1; j_call: TRBJ1-2; d_call: -; cdr3_aa: CSVEFRLYGYTF; cdr3_nt: TGCAGCGTTGAATTCCGTCTCTATGGCTACACCTTC
clone_size: -; v_call: TRBV6-4; j_call: TRBJ2-1; d_call: TRBD2; cdr3_aa: CASSLERGNEQFF; cdr3_nt: TGTGCCAGCAGCCTAGAGCGGGGCAATGAGCAGTTCTTC
clone_size: -; v_call: TRBV7-9; j_call: TRBJ1-1; d_call: -; cdr3_aa: CASSFKVEDTPTPVAFF; cdr3_nt: TGTGCCAGCAGCTTTAAGGTCGAGGATACACCCACCCCTGTGGCTTTCTTT
clone_size: -; v_call: TRBV14; j_call: TRBJ1-2; d_call: -; cdr3_aa: CASSQDQVGGYTF; cdr3_nt: TGTGCCAGCAGCCAAGATCAGGTCGGTGGCTACACCTTC
clone_size: -; v_call: TRBV24-1; j_call: TRBJ2-1; d_call: TRBD2; cdr3_aa: CATSDPPGSGRAYGEQFF; cdr3_nt: TGTGCCACCAGTGATCCCCCGGGTAGCGGGAGGGCCTATGGTGAGCAGTTCTTC
clone_size: once; v_call: TRBV7-9; j_call: TRBJ2-3; d_call: TRBD2; cdr3_aa: CASRLLAGAADTQYF; cdr3_nt: TGTGCCAGCCGCCTCTTAGCGGGAGCTGCAGATACGCAGTATTTT
clone_size: -; v_call: TRBV19; j_call: TRBJ1-1; d_call: TRBD1; cdr3_aa: CASSRQGGDTEAFF; cdr3_nt: TGTGCCAGTAGTAGACAGGGAGGAGACACTGAAGCTTTCTTT
clone_size: -; v_call: TRBV6-5; j_call: TRBJ2-7; d_call: TRBD2; cdr3_aa: CASSTSGRPSYEQYF; cdr3_nt: TGTGCCAGCAGCACGAGCGGGAGACCTTCCTACGAGCAGTACTTC
clone_size: -; v_call: TRBV2; j_call: TRBJ1-5; d_call: -; cdr3_aa: CASRLNQPQHF; cdr3_nt: TGTGCCAGCAGACTCAATCAGCCCCAGCATTTT
clone_size: -; v_call: TRBV15; j_call: TRBJ2-1; d_call: TRBD1; cdr3_aa: CATSRDQGAMNEQFF; cdr3_nt: TGTGCCACCAGCAGAGATCAGGGGGCGATGAATGAGCAGTTCTTC
clone_size: -; v_call: TRBV7-2; j_call: TRBJ2-1; d_call: -; cdr3_aa: CASSLDGGAPINEQFF; cdr3_nt: TGTGCCAGCAGCTTAGATGGCGGAGCCCCAATCAATGAGCAGTTCTTC
clone_size: -; v_call: TRBV30; j_call: TRBJ1-1; d_call: -; cdr3_aa: CAWTVGLNTEAFF; cdr3_nt: TGTGCCTGGACCGTCGGGTTGAACACTGAAGCTTTCTTT
clone_size: once; v_call: TRBV30; j_call: TRBJ2-1; d_call: -; cdr3_aa: CAWSAVPEGEQFF; cdr3_nt: TGTGCCTGGAGTGCCGTCCCGGAGGGTGAGCAGTTCTTC
clone_size: -; v_call: TRBV7-8; j_call: TRBJ2-7; d_call: -; cdr3_aa: CASSLGRSSSYEQYF; cdr3_nt: TGTGCCAGCAGCTTAGGTCGGAGCAGCTCCTACGAGCAGTACTTC
clone_size: -; v_call: TRBV4-2; j_call: TRBJ2-1; d_call: -; cdr3_aa: CASSQGGTYNEQFF; cdr3_nt: TGTGCCAGCAGCCAAGGCGGCACATACAATGAGCAGTTCTTC
clone_size: -; v_call: TRBV29-1; j_call: TRBJ1-5; d_call: TRBD1; cdr3_aa: CSVGQGDQPQHF; cdr3_nt: TGCAGCGTGGGACAGGGGGATCAGCCCCAGCATTTT
clone_size: -; v_call: TRBV5-1; j_call: TRBJ2-3; d_call: TRBD1; cdr3_aa: CASSLRPQGLSTDTQYF; cdr3_nt: TGCGCCAGCAGCTTAAGACCACAGGGGCTAAGCACAGATACGCAGTATTTT
clone_size: -; v_call: TRBV11-2; j_call: TRBJ1-4; d_call: -; cdr3_aa: CASSLDGGAGEKLFF; cdr3_nt: TGTGCCAGCAGCTTAGATGGAGGGGCTGGCGAAAAACTGTTTTTT
clone_size: -; v_call: TRBV28; j_call: TRBJ2-1; d_call: -; cdr3_aa: CASSPMTVSYNEQFF; cdr3_nt: TGTGCCAGCAGTCCAATGACTGTTTCCTACAATGAGCAGTTCTTC
clone_size: few; v_call: TRBV10-3; j_call: TRBJ1-6; d_call: TRBD1; cdr3_aa: CAISGTLGTGQIF; cdr3_nt: TGTGCCATCAGTGGAACATTAGGGACAGGGCAAATCTTT
clone_size: -; v_call: TRBV18; j_call: TRBJ2-7; d_call: -; cdr3_aa: CASSPIRSGSNEQYF; cdr3_nt: TGTGCCAGCTCACCAATAAGATCAGGGTCTAACGAGCAGTACTTC
clone_size: once; v_call: TRBV29-1; j_call: TRBJ2-1; d_call: TRBD2; cdr3_aa: CSVASGGYNEQFF; cdr3_nt: TGCAGCGTTGCCAGCGGGGGGTACAATGAGCAGTTCTTC
clone_size: -; v_call: TRBV28; j_call: TRBJ1-4; d_call: TRBD1; cdr3_aa: CASSLPFRTGGDGKLFF; cdr3_nt: TGTGCCAGCAGTTTACCCTTTCGGACAGGGGGAGACGGAAAACTGTTTTTT
clone_size: -; v_call: TRBV24-1; j_call: TRBJ2-5; d_call: TRBD2; cdr3_aa: CATSDPQGGEETQYF; cdr3_nt: TGTGCCACCAGTGACCCCCAGGGAGGGGAAGAGACCCAGTACTTC
clone_size: -; v_call: TRBV6-5; j_call: TRBJ1-5; d_call: TRBD1; cdr3_aa: CASSNTRDRPPNF; cdr3_nt: TGTGCCAGCAGTAATACCCGGGACAGGCCGCCGAATTTT
clone_size: -; v_call: TRBV3-1/TRBV3-2; j_call: TRBJ1-4; d_call: TRBD1; cdr3_aa: CASSLRQGAEKLFF; cdr3_nt: TGTGCCAGCAGCCTTAGACAGGGGGCGGAAAAACTGTTTTTT
clone_size: -; v_call: TRBV28; j_call: TRBJ2-7; d_call: TRBD2; cdr3_aa: CVTREGSYEQYF; cdr3_nt: TGTGTTACGCGGGAGGGCAGCTACGAGCAGTACTTC
clone_size: -; v_call: TRBV3-1/TRBV3-2; j_call: TRBJ1-6; d_call: TRBD1; cdr3_aa: CASSQPTGGDSPLHF; cdr3_nt: TGTGCCAGCAGCCAACCGACAGGGGGTGATTCACCCCTCCACTTT
clone_size: -; v_call: TRBV27; j_call: TRBJ2-7; d_call: -; cdr3_aa: CASSDASRQEYF; cdr3_nt: TGTGCCAGCAGTGACGCCTCGAGACAGGAGTACTTC
clone_size: -; v_call: TRBV18; j_call: TRBJ2-3; d_call: -; cdr3_aa: CASSPRPQGPSTDTQYF; cdr3_nt: TGTGCCAGCTCACCACGGCCTCAGGGGCCCAGCACAGATACGCAGTATTTT
clone_size: -; v_call: TRBV4-3; j_call: TRBJ2-2; d_call: -; cdr3_aa: CASSQDQNSNTGELFF; cdr3_nt: TGCGCCAGCAGCCAAGATCAAAACAGTAACACCGGGGAGCTGTTTTTT
clone_size: -; v_call: TRBV7-9; j_call: TRBJ1-2; d_call: TRBD1; cdr3_aa: CANTDRVDGYTF; cdr3_nt: TGTGCCAACACAGACAGGGTCGATGGCTACACCTTC
clone_size: -; v_call: TRBV5-4; j_call: TRBJ2-5; d_call: TRBD1; cdr3_aa: CASSLDRGTPQETQYF; cdr3_nt: TGTGCCAGCAGCTTGGACAGGGGAACCCCTCAAGAGACCCAGTACTTC
clone_size: -; v_call: TRBV3-1/TRBV3-2; j_call: TRBJ2-7; d_call: TRBD2; cdr3_aa: CASSLGTSGSYEQYF; cdr3_nt: TGTGCCAGCAGCCTAGGGACTAGCGGTTCCTACGAGCAGTACTTC
clone_size: once; v_call: TRBV18; j_call: TRBJ2-2; d_call: -; cdr3_aa: CASSLTQSNTGELFF; cdr3_nt: TGTGCCAGCTCACTGACACAGTCGAACACCGGGGAGCTGTTTTTT
clone_size: once; v_call: TRBV27; j_call: TRBJ1-3; d_call: -; cdr3_aa: CASSPNSGNTIYF; cdr3_nt: TGTGCCAGCAGTCCCAACTCTGGAAACACCATATATTTT
clone_size: -; v_call: TRBV28; j_call: TRBJ1-1; d_call: TRBD1; cdr3_aa: CASSSPTGITEAFF; cdr3_nt: TGTGCCAGCAGTTCCCCGACAGGGATCACTGAAGCTTTCTTT
clone_size: -; v_call: TRBV28; j_call: TRBJ1-6; d_call: -; cdr3_aa: CASSTRQVALHF; cdr3_nt: TGTGCCAGCAGTACCCGACAGGTAGCCCTCCACTTT
clone_size: -; v_call: TRBV5-6; j_call: TRBJ1-1; d_call: -; cdr3_aa: CASSLWEEKAFF; cdr3_nt: TGTGCCAGCAGCTTGTGGGAGGAAAAGGCTTTCTTT
clone_size: -; v_call: TRBV4-2; j_call: TRBJ2-1; d_call: -; cdr3_aa: CASSQVGDNEQFF; cdr3_nt: TGTGCCAGCAGCCAAGTCGGGGACAATGAGCAGTTCTTC
clone_size: -; v_call: TRBV4-1; j_call: TRBJ1-2; d_call: TRBD1; cdr3_aa: CASSQEDRGNYGYTF; cdr3_nt: TGCGCCAGCAGCCAGGAGGACAGGGGAAACTATGGCTACACCTTC
clone_size: -; v_call: TRBV20-1; j_call: TRBJ2-5; d_call: -; cdr3_aa: CSASYSTRGQETQYF; cdr3_nt: TGCAGTGCTAGTTACTCCACGAGGGGGCAAGAGACCCAGTACTTC
clone_size: -; v_call: TRBV6-7; j_call: TRBJ2-1; d_call: -; cdr3_aa: CASSYWGLGVTGEQFF; cdr3_nt: TGTGCCAGCAGTTACTGGGGGCTGGGGGTCACCGGAGAGCAGTTCTTC
clone_size: -; v_call: TRBV11-2; j_call: TRBJ1-5; d_call: -; cdr3_aa: CASSLDISNQPQHF; cdr3_nt: TGTGCCAGCAGCTTAGATATATCCAATCAGCCCCAGCATTTT
clone_size: -; v_call: TRBV4-2; j_call: TRBJ2-2; d_call: -; cdr3_aa: CASSQALGLRGELFF; cdr3_nt: TGTGCCAGCAGCCAGGCTCTTGGACTCCGCGGGGAGCTGTTTTTT
clone_size: -; v_call: TRBV6-5; j_call: TRBJ2-7; d_call: TRBD1; cdr3_aa: CATRTGSMNEQYF; cdr3_nt: TGTGCCACGCGGACAGGCTCAATGAACGAGCAGTACTTC